A selection of T cell receptor beta chains follows, all from one sample in a study of OX40 agonist ivuxolimab in advanced cancers. Libraries were prepared by immunoSEQ multiplex PCR; TCRdb keeps only in-frame clonotypes and omits some of them. The table includes about 100,000 clones, 90% detected once. The starting material was CD4+ or CD8+ T cells sorted from blood, obtained in a trial of the OX40 agonist ivuxolimab. The receptors stem from an adult with an advanced solid tumor such as melanoma, head and neck, liver or kidney cancer. The CDR3 runs from the conserved cysteine through the conserved F or W. D genes are given only for firm matches. Part of the rows lack a size; the others show once, few, many or a class for expanded clones.

j_call: TRBJ2-3; clone_size: -; d_call: -; v_call: TRBV9; cdr3_nt: TGTGCCAGCTCCCGTAGTGAGTCGGGAGTCGGGTCTCCGCAGTATTTT; cdr3_aa: CASSRSESGVGSPQYF
j_call: TRBJ2-6; clone_size: -; d_call: -; v_call: TRBV5-4; cdr3_nt: TGTGCCAGCAGCTTTGCGGTAGGGGCATCTGGGGCCAACGTCCTGACTTTC; cdr3_aa: CASSFAVGASGANVLTF
j_call: TRBJ1-5; clone_size: -; d_call: -; v_call: TRBV5-1; cdr3_nt: TGCGCCAGCAGCTTTGGAGGGAAAAATCAGCCCCAGCATTTT; cdr3_aa: CASSFGGKNQPQHF
j_call: TRBJ2-7; clone_size: -; d_call: TRBD1; v_call: TRBV5-1; cdr3_nt: TGCGCCAGCAGCTTTGGGGACAGGGTCTACGAGCAGTACTTC; cdr3_aa: CASSFGDRVYEQYF
j_call: TRBJ2-5; clone_size: -; d_call: -; v_call: TRBV15; cdr3_nt: TGTGCCACCAGCAGAGATCAGGGGGAGACCCAGTACTTC; cdr3_aa: CATSRDQGETQYF
j_call: TRBJ1-1; clone_size: -; d_call: -; v_call: TRBV6-6; cdr3_nt: TGTGCCCCACCGAGGGTTTCTTTCTTT; cdr3_aa: CAPPRVSFF
j_call: TRBJ1-3; clone_size: -; d_call: TRBD1; v_call: TRBV4-1; cdr3_nt: TGCGCCAGCAGCCCAAGAGCGACAGGGGGAAACACCATATATTTT; cdr3_aa: CASSPRATGGNTIYF
j_call: TRBJ1-5; clone_size: -; d_call: TRBD1; v_call: TRBV29-1; cdr3_nt: TGCAGCGTTGGGGACAGGGCCCAGCCCCAGCATTTT; cdr3_aa: CSVGDRAQPQHF
j_call: TRBJ2-1; clone_size: -; d_call: TRBD2; v_call: TRBV5-1; cdr3_nt: TGCGCCAGCAGCTCCCTCCAAGCGGGAGTGTCGGACAATGAGCAGTTCTTC; cdr3_aa: CASSSLQAGVSDNEQFF
j_call: TRBJ2-2; clone_size: -; d_call: -; v_call: TRBV2; cdr3_nt: TGTGCCAGCAGTGAATTGGGTACGGCGGTCACCGGGGAGCTGTTTTTT; cdr3_aa: CASSELGTAVTGELFF
j_call: TRBJ1-2; clone_size: -; d_call: -; v_call: TRBV5-4; cdr3_nt: TGCGCCAGCAGCCTTGCTTTGGGCGCCGACTATGGCTACACCTTC; cdr3_aa: CASSLALGADYGYTF
j_call: TRBJ2-6; clone_size: -; d_call: TRBD1; v_call: TRBV5-1; cdr3_nt: TGCGCCAGCAGCTTGCTCCCGACTACCGGGACAGGGGGCTCTGGGGCCAACGTCCTGACTTTC; cdr3_aa: CASSLLPTTGTGGSGANVLTF
j_call: TRBJ2-3; clone_size: -; d_call: TRBD2; v_call: TRBV10-1; cdr3_nt: TGCGCCAGCAGTGAGTTCCAGCGGGAGAGGCAGTATTTT; cdr3_aa: CASSEFQRERQYF
j_call: TRBJ2-5; clone_size: -; d_call: -; v_call: TRBV6-6; cdr3_nt: TGTGCCAGCAGTTACCTAGCCTCTGCGGGGGAGACCCAGTACTTC; cdr3_aa: CASSYLASAGETQYF
j_call: TRBJ2-5; clone_size: -; d_call: -; v_call: TRBV7-2; cdr3_nt: TGTGCCAGCAGCTTCCTGGGACTGGGAGAGACCCAGTACTTC; cdr3_aa: CASSFLGLGETQYF
j_call: TRBJ2-5; clone_size: -; d_call: -; v_call: TRBV7-3; cdr3_nt: TGTGCCAGCAGCACGGGGACTGGAGAGACCCAGTACTTC; cdr3_aa: CASSTGTGETQYF
j_call: TRBJ2-3; clone_size: -; d_call: -; v_call: TRBV7-9; cdr3_nt: TGTGCCAGCAGCTCTGACAGAGGAACAGATACGCAGTATTTT; cdr3_aa: CASSSDRGTDTQYF
j_call: TRBJ1-4; clone_size: -; d_call: -; v_call: TRBV4-1; cdr3_nt: TGCGCCAGCAGCCTAACGACAGGAACAAATGAAAAACTGTTTTTT; cdr3_aa: CASSLTTGTNEKLFF
j_call: TRBJ2-1; clone_size: -; d_call: -; v_call: TRBV28; cdr3_nt: TGTGCCAGCAGCCTACAAATCTCCTACAATGAGCAGTTCTTC; cdr3_aa: CASSLQISYNEQFF
j_call: TRBJ2-3; clone_size: -; d_call: TRBD2; v_call: TRBV29-1; cdr3_nt: TGCAGCGTCGCACCCGGGACTACAACAGATACGCAGTATTTT; cdr3_aa: CSVAPGTTTDTQYF
j_call: TRBJ1-5; clone_size: -; d_call: -; v_call: TRBV11-3; cdr3_nt: TGTGCCAGCAGCTTAGAAGCCCAGCATTTT; cdr3_aa: CASSLEAQHF
j_call: TRBJ1-4; clone_size: -; d_call: -; v_call: TRBV7-9; cdr3_nt: TGTGCCAGCAGCTTCCTGGGGACAACTAATGAAAAACTGTTTTTT; cdr3_aa: CASSFLGTTNEKLFF
j_call: TRBJ2-2; clone_size: -; d_call: TRBD2; v_call: TRBV28; cdr3_nt: TGTGCCAGCAGTTTATCCGCTAGCGGGTCGAATACCGGGGAGCTGTTTTTT; cdr3_aa: CASSLSASGSNTGELFF
j_call: TRBJ2-7; clone_size: -; d_call: TRBD1; v_call: TRBV10-1; cdr3_nt: TGCGCCAGCAGTCGAGTTGGGACAGGGGTGTACGAGCAGTACTTC; cdr3_aa: CASSRVGTGVYEQYF
j_call: TRBJ2-1; clone_size: few; d_call: -; v_call: TRBV7-9; cdr3_nt: TGTGCCAGCACCGACCCCGGGGGGCCGCGTGAGCAGTTCTTC; cdr3_aa: CASTDPGGPREQFF
j_call: TRBJ2-4; clone_size: once; d_call: -; v_call: TRBV12-2; cdr3_nt: TGTGCAAGTCGCTTAAGGGGCGGCACCCGGAAGGCCAAAAACATTCAGTACTTC; cdr3_aa: CASRLRGGTRKAKNIQYF
j_call: TRBJ1-1; clone_size: -; d_call: -; v_call: TRBV25-1; cdr3_nt: TGTGCCAGCAGTGTCACAGGGCAAGACACTGAAGCTTTCTTT; cdr3_aa: CASSVTGQDTEAFF
j_call: TRBJ2-3; clone_size: -; d_call: -; v_call: TRBV19; cdr3_nt: TGTGCCAGTAGTAGGGCAGGGGCAGATACGCAGTATTTT; cdr3_aa: CASSRAGADTQYF
j_call: TRBJ2-7; clone_size: -; d_call: TRBD2; v_call: TRBV9; cdr3_nt: TGTGCCAGCAGCGTAGAGTTAGCGGGAGGGTACGAGCAGTACTTC; cdr3_aa: CASSVELAGGYEQYF
j_call: TRBJ2-7; clone_size: -; d_call: TRBD1; v_call: TRBV7-2; cdr3_nt: TGTGCCAGCAGCTTAGCGCGGGACAGGACAAACGAGCAGTACTTC; cdr3_aa: CASSLARDRTNEQYF
j_call: TRBJ1-1; clone_size: once; d_call: TRBD1; v_call: TRBV2; cdr3_nt: TGTGCCAGCAGTGGTTGGGACAGGGCGATGGGGGGGTTAGCAAACACTGAAGCTTTCTTT; cdr3_aa: CASSGWDRAMGGLANTEAFF
j_call: TRBJ2-7; clone_size: -; d_call: -; v_call: TRBV6-1; cdr3_nt: TGTGCCAGCAGTGCATACCGGGACCCCTACGAGCAGTACTTC; cdr3_aa: CASSAYRDPYEQYF
j_call: TRBJ2-1; clone_size: -; d_call: TRBD2; v_call: TRBV18; cdr3_nt: TGTGCCAGCTCACCATTGGCTAGCGGGAGATCCTACAATGAGCAGTTCTTC; cdr3_aa: CASSPLASGRSYNEQFF
j_call: TRBJ2-3; clone_size: -; d_call: -; v_call: TRBV7-9; cdr3_nt: TGTGCCAGCAGCTTCTTTGTAGATACGCAGTATTTT; cdr3_aa: CASSFFVDTQYF
j_call: TRBJ2-3; clone_size: -; d_call: -; v_call: TRBV4-2; cdr3_nt: TGTGCCAGCAGCCAATTTTCCGGGAGCAGTGGCACAGATACGCAGTATTTT; cdr3_aa: CASSQFSGSSGTDTQYF
j_call: TRBJ2-2; clone_size: once; d_call: -; v_call: TRBV7-2; cdr3_nt: TGTGCCAGCAGGCCCGGGACACCTAACACCGGGGAGCTGTTTTTT; cdr3_aa: CASRPGTPNTGELFF
j_call: TRBJ1-6; clone_size: -; d_call: -; v_call: TRBV16; cdr3_nt: TGTGCCAGCAGCCAATTCGGGCAGGGCGAGTCACCCCTCCACTTT; cdr3_aa: CASSQFGQGESPLHF
j_call: TRBJ2-2; clone_size: -; d_call: -; v_call: TRBV18; cdr3_nt: TGTGCCAGCTCACCGCCTGGGGGGAACCCCACCGGGGAGCTGTTTTTT; cdr3_aa: CASSPPGGNPTGELFF
j_call: TRBJ2-2; clone_size: -; d_call: -; v_call: TRBV30; cdr3_nt: TGTGCCTGGAGCTTCTCAGGGATTCACACCGGGGAGCTGTTTTTT; cdr3_aa: CAWSFSGIHTGELFF
j_call: TRBJ1-5; clone_size: -; d_call: -; v_call: TRBV30; cdr3_nt: TGTGCCTGGAGTAACAGAATCAATCAGCCCCAGCATTTT; cdr3_aa: CAWSNRINQPQHF
j_call: TRBJ1-1; clone_size: few; d_call: TRBD1; v_call: TRBV5-1; cdr3_nt: TGCGCCAGCAGCTTGGGGACAGGGGAGGCAGCTTTCTTT; cdr3_aa: CASSLGTGEAAFF
j_call: TRBJ1-1; clone_size: -; d_call: -; v_call: TRBV28; cdr3_nt: TGTGCCAGCAGCCCGTTTTTGGTGGAAGCTTTCTTT; cdr3_aa: CASSPFLVEAFF
j_call: TRBJ1-1; clone_size: -; d_call: -; v_call: TRBV28; cdr3_nt: TGTGCCAGCGGATCACAGGTCCTGGGTGGCACTGAAGCTTTCTTT; cdr3_aa: CASGSQVLGGTEAFF
j_call: TRBJ1-3; clone_size: -; d_call: -; v_call: TRBV7-2; cdr3_nt: TGTGCCAGCAGCGCCCGACGGTCATTCTCTGGAAACACCATATATTTT; cdr3_aa: CASSARRSFSGNTIYF
j_call: TRBJ2-7; clone_size: -; d_call: -; v_call: TRBV7-2; cdr3_nt: TGTGCCAGCAGCTTAGATTCACAGGGCTACGAGCAGTACTTC; cdr3_aa: CASSLDSQGYEQYF
j_call: TRBJ1-4; clone_size: -; d_call: -; v_call: TRBV6-1; cdr3_nt: TGTGCCACCAATAAACAGGGAGGAGATGAAAAACTGTTTTTT; cdr3_aa: CATNKQGGDEKLFF
j_call: TRBJ2-7; clone_size: -; d_call: -; v_call: TRBV6-5; cdr3_nt: TGTGCCAGCAGTTACGGGACCCTCTCCTACGAGCAGTACTTC; cdr3_aa: CASSYGTLSYEQYF